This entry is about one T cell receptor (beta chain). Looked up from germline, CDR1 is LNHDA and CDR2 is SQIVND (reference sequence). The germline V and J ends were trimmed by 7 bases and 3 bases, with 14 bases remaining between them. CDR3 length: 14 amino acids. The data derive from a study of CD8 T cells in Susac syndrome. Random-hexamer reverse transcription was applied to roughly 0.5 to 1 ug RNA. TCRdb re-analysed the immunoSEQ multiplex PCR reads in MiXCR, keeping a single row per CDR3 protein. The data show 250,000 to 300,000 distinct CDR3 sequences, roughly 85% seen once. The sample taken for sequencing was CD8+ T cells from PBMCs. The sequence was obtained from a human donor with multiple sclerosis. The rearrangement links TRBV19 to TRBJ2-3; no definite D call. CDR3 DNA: TGTGCCAGTACGGCCGGATTGGGTACAGATACGCAGTATTTT. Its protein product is CASTAGLGTDTQYF. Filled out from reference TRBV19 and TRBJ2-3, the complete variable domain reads DGGITQSPKYLFRKEGQNVTLSCEQNLNHDAMYWYRQDPGQGLRLIYYSQIVNDFQKGDIAEGYSVSREKKESFPLTVTSAQKNPTAFYLCASTAGLGTDTQYFGPGTRLTVL.